This TCR beta chain was observed in a study of blood T cell repertoires in COVID-19. Study as a whole: The samples span acute and convalescent COVID-19 from the United States, Italy and Spain. From T cells, B-cell-depleted T cells, or PBMCs came the material, which was cDNA or gDNA.

Trimming cost V 5 bases and J 1 base; bases outside gene matches: 2. There are 13 residues in the CDR3. The germline V gene has CDR1 SGHVS and CDR2 FQNEAQ. Sequenced by immunoSEQ multiplex PCR; TCRdb stores in-frame clones only, minus some. The table lists roughly 26,000 clones, more than 65% of them singletons. Sequencing was carried out using peripheral blood. V gene TRBV7-8 combines with J gene TRBJ2-7, with 7 bases aligning to TRBD1. This TCR was sampled from a human donor in a cohort sampled during active COVID-19. The CDR3 loop is CASSQGQSYEQYF. CDR3 nucleotides: TGTGCCAGCAGCCAGGGACAGTCCTACGAGCAGTACTTC. The entire variable domain, with the rest obtained from reference TRBV7-8 and TRBJ2-7, is as follows: GAGVSQSPRYKVAKRGQDVALRCDPISGHVSLFWYQQALGQGPEFLTYFQNEAQLDKSGLPSDRFFAERPEGSVSTLKIQRTQQEDSAVYLCASSQGQSYEQYFGPGTRLTVT.